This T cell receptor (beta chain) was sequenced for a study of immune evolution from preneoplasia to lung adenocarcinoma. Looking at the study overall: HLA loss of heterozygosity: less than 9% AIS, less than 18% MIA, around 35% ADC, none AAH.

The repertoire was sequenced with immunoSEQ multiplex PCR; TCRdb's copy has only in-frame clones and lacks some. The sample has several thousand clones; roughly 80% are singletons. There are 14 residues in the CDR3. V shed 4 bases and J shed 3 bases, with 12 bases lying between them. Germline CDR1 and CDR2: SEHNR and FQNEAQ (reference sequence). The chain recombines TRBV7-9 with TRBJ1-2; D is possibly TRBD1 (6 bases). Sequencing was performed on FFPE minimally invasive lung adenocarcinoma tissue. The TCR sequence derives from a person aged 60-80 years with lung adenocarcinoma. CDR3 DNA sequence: TGTGCCAGCAGCTCCTCAGGGGCACACTATGGCTACACCTTC. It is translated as CASSSSGAHYGYTF. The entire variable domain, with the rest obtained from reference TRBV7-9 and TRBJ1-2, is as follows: DTGVSQNPRHKITKRGQNVTFRCDPISEHNRLYWYRQTLGQGPEFLTYFQNEAQLEKSRLLSDRFSAERPKGSFSTLEIQRTEQGDSAMYLCASSSSGAHYGYTFGSGTRLTVV.